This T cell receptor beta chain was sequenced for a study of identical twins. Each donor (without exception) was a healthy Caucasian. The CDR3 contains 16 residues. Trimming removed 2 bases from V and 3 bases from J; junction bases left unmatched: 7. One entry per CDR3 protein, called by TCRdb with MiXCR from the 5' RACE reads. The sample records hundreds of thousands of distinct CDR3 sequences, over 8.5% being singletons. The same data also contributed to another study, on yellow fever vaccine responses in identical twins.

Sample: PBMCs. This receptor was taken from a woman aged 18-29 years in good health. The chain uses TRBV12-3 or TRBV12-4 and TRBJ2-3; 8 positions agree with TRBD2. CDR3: CASSLRGASGTDTQYF. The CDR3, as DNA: TGTGCCAGCAGTTTACGGGGGGCTAGCGGGACAGATACGCAGTATTTT.